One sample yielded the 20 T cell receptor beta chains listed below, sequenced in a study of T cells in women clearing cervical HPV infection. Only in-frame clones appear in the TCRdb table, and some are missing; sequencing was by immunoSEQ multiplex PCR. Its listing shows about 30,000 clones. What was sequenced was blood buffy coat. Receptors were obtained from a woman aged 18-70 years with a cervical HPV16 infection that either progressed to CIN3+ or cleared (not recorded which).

CDR3 sequence reads: CASSTAGGDTQYF. The part of the CDR3 DNA that was read is TGTGCCAGTAGTACAGCGGGAGGGGATACG. This sequence joins TRBV19 and TRBJ2-3; 10 bases match TRBD2. The CDR3 end is not reached by the read, which stops 3 residues before it; the germline J gene fills it in. This CDR3 contains 13 residues. V shed 4 bases, J shed 6 bases, and the junction held 1 base outside the gene matches. Germline loops: CDR1 LNHDA, CDR2 SQIVND (reference sequence).

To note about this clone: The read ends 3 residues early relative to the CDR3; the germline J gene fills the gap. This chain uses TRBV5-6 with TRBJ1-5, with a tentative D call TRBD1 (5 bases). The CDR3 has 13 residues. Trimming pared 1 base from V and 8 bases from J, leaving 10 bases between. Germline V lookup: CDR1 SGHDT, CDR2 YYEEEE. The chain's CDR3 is CASSLSGMKPQHF. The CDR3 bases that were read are TGTGCCAGCAGCTTGTCAGGGATGAAGCCC.

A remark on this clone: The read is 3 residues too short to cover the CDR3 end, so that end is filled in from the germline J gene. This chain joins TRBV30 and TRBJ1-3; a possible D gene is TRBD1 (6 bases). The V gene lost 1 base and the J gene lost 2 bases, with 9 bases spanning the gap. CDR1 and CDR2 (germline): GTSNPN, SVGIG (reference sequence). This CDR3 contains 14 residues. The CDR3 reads CAWSEGGPGNTIYF. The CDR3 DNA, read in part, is TGTGCCTGGAGTGAAGGGGGTCCTGGAAACACC. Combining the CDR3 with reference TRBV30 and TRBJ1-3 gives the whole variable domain SQTIHQWPATLVQPVGSPLSLECTVEGTSNPNLYWYRQAAGRGLQLLFYSVGIGQISSEVPQNLSASRPQDRQFILSSKKLLLSDSGFYLCAWSEGGPGNTIYFGEGSWLTVV.

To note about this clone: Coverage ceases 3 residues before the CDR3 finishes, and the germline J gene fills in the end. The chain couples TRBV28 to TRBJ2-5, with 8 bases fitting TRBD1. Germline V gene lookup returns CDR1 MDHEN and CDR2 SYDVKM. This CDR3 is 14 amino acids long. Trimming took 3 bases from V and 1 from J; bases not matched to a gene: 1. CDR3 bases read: TGTGCCAGCAGTTTGGGACAGGCCCAAGAGACC. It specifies CASSLGQAQET. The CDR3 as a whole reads CASSLGQAQETQYF.

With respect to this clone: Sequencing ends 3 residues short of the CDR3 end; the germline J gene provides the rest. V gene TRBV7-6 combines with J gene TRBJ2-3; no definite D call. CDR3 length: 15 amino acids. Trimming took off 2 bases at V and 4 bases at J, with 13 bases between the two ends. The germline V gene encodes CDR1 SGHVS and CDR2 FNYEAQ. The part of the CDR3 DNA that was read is TGTGCCAGCAGCTTAAGGCAGGAATCCTCAGATACG. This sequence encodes CASSLRQESSDT. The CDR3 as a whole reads CASSLRQESSDTQYF.

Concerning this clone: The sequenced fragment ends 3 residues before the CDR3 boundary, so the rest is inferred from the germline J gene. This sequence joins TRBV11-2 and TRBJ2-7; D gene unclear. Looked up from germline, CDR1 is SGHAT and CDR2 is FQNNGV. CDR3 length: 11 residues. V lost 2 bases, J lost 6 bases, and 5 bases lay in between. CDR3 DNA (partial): TGTGCCAGCAGCTTAATATTCGAG. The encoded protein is CASSLIFE. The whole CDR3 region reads CASSLIFEQYF.

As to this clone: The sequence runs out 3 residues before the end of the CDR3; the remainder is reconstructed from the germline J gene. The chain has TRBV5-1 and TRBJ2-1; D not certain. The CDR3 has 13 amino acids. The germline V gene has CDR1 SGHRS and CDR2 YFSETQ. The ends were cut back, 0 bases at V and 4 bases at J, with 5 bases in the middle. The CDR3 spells CASSLGQYNEQFF. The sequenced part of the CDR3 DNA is TGCGCCAGCAGCTTGGGCCAGTACAATGAG.

The CDR3 sequence: CASSQDVSSGYNEQFF. The sequenced part of the CDR3 DNA is TGTGCCAGCAGCCAAGATGTATCTAGCGGATACAATGAG. This rearrangement joins TRBV4-2 to TRBJ2-1; the match to TRBD2 covers 7 bases. The sequence runs out 3 residues before the end of the CDR3; the remainder is reconstructed from the germline J gene. Germline lookup yields CDR1 LGHNA and CDR2 YNFKEQ. This CDR3 comprises 16 residues. V lost 0 bases, J lost 4 bases, and 6 bases stayed unmatched.

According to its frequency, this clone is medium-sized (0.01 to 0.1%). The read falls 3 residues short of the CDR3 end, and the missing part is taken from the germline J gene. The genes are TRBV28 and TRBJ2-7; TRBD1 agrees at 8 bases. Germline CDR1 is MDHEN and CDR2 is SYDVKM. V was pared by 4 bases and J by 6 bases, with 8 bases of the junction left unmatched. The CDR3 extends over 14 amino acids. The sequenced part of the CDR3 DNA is TGTGCCAGCAGTTCGGACAGGGTAAATAGCGAG. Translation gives CASSSDRVNSE. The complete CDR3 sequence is CASSSDRVNSEQYF.

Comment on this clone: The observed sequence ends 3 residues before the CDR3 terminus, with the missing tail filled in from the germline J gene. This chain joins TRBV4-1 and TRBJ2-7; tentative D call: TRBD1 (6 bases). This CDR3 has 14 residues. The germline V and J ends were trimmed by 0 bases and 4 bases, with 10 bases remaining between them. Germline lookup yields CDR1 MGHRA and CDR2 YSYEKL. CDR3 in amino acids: CASSQEGAAYEQYF. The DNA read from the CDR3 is TGCGCCAGCAGCCAAGAGGGGGCGGCTTACGAG.

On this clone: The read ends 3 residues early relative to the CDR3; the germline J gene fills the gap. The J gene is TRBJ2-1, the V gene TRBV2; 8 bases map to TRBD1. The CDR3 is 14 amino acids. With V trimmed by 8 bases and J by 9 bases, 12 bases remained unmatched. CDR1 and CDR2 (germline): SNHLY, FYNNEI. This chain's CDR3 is CASSEVRGPGEQFF. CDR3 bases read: TGTGCCAGCTCGGAGGTCAGGGGGCCGGGTGAG.

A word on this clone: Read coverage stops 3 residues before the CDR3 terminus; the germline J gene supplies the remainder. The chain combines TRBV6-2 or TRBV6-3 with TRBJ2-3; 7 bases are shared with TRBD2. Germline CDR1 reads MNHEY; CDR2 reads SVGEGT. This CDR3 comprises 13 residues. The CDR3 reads CASGGTNKGTQYF. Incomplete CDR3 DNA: TGTGCCAGCGGCGGGACTAACAAGGGGACG.

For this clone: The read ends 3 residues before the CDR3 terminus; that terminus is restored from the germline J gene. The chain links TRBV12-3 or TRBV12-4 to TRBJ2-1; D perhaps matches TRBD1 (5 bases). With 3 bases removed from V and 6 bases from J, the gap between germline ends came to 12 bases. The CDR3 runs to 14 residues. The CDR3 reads CASSFGRASNEQFF. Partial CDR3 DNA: TGTGCCAGCAGTTTTGGCAGGGCAAGCAATGAG.

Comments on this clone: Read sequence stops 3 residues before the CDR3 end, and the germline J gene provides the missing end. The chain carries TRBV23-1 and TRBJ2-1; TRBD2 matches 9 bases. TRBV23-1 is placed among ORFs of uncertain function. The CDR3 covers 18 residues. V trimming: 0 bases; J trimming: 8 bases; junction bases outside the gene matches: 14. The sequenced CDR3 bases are TGCGCCAGCAGTCAATCTCCCAAACCGGGACTAGCATGGCATGAG. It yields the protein CASSQSPKPGLAWHE. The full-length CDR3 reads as CASSQSPKPGLAWHEQFF.

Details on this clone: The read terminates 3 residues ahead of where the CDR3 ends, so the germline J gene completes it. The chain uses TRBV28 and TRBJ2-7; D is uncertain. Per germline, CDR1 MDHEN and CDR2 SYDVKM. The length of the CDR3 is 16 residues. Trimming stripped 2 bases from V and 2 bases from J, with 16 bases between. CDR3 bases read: TGTGCCAGCAGTTTAAACCGCGGTTTCCCCGCCTACGAG. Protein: CASSLNRGFPAYE. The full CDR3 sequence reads CASSLNRGFPAYEQYF.

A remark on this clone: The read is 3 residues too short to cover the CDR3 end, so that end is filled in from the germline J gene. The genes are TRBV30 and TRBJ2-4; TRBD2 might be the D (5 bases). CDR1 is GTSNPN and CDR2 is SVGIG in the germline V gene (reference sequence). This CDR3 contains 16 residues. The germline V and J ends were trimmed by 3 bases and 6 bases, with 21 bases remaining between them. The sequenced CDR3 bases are TGTGCCTGGAGCCCCGGTCCCATTGGGCGGGTAAACATT. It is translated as CAWSPGPIGRVNI. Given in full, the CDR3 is CAWSPGPIGRVNIQYF.

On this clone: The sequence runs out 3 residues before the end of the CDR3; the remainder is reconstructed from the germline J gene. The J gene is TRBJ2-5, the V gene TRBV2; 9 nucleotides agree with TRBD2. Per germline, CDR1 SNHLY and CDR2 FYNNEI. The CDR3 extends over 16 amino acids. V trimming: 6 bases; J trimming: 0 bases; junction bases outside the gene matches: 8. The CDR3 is CASSGRLAANQETQYF. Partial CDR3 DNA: TGTGCCAGCAGCGGAAGACTAGCGGCCAACCAAGAGACC.

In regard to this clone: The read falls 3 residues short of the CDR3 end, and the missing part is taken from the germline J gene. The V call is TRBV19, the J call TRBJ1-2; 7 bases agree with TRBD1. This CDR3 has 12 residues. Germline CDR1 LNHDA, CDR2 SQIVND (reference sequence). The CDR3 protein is CASSGQTYDYTF. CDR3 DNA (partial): TGTGCCAGTTCGGGACAGACCTACGAC.

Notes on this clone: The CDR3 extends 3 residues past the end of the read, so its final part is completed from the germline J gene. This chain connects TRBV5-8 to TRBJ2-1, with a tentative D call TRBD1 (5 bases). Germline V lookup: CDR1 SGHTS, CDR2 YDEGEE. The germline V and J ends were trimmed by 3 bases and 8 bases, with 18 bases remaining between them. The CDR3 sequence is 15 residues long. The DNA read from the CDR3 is TGTGCCAGCAGCTGGGTTGGCAGGACAATCCATGAG. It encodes CASSWVGRTIHE. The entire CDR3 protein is CASSWVGRTIHEQFF.

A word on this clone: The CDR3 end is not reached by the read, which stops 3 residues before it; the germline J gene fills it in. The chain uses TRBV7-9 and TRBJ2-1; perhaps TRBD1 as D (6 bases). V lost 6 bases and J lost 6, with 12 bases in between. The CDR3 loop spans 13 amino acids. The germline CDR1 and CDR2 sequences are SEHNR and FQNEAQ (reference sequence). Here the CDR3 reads CASSSGASNEQFF. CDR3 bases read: TGTGCCAGCAGTTCAGGGGCGAGCAATGAG.